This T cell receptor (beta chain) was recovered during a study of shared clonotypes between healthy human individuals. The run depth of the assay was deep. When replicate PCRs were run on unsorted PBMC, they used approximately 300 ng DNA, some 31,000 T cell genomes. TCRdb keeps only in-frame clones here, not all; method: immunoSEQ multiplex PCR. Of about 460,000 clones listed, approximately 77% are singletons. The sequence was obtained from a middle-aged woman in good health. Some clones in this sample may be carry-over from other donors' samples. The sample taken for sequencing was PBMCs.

The CDR3 bases are TGTGCCAGCAGCGTCGGGGTAGTCAATCAGCCCCAGCATTTT. This encodes CASSVGVVNQPQHF. J is TRBJ1-5 and V is TRBV9, with D hard to call. Trimming removed 2 bases from V and 3 bases from J, with 9 bases in between. The germline V gene has CDR1 SGDLS and CDR2 YYNGEE. This CDR3 comprises 14 residues.